A selection of T cell receptor beta chains follows, all from one sample in a study of OX40 agonist ivuxolimab in advanced cancers. Using immunoSEQ multiplex PCR, the repertoire was profiled, and TCRdb retains in-frame clones only, with some absent. This sample has fewer than 85,000 clones, with roughly 89% found just once. Sequenced here: CD4+ or CD8+ T cells sorted from blood, sampled in a trial of the OX40 agonist ivuxolimab. These receptor sequences come from an adult with an advanced solid tumor such as melanoma, head and neck, liver or kidney cancer. Each CDR3 is given with its conserved first and last residue. The D gene is left open where the match is weak. The size field is filled for only some rows; it gives once, few, many or a size class.

d_call j_call v_call clone_size cdr3_nt cdr3_aa
TRBD1 TRBJ1-1 TRBV6-5 . TGTGCCAGCAGGCGGGACAGTGAAGCTTTCTTT CASRRDSEAFF
TRBD2 TRBJ2-2 TRBV10-1 . TGCGCCGGGAACTTCCCGGGACTAGCGGGAGGGCCCACGACCGGGGAGCTGTTTTTT CAGNFPGLAGGPTTGELFF
. TRBJ1-1 TRBV10-1 . TGCGCCAGCAGTGAGCTAAGGCAGCTGCTGAACACTGAAGCTTTCTTT CASSELRQLLNTEAFF
TRBD1 TRBJ1-2 TRBV5-4 . TGTGCCAGCAGCTTTGAAGGGACAGGGCGTGTGGGCTACACCTTC CASSFEGTGRVGYTF
. TRBJ1-1 TRBV2 . TGTGCCAGCAGCCAAAGGGCCAGGGGGAACACTGAAGCTTTCTTT CASSQRARGNTEAFF
. TRBJ1-2 TRBV6-1 . TGTGCCAGCAGTGAAGCGCTGAGGGATTGGTATGGCTACACCTTC CASSEALRDWYGYTF
. TRBJ2-2 TRBV30 . TGTGCCTGGCGACGCGACCACACCGGGGAGCTGTTTTTT CAWRRDHTGELFF
. TRBJ1-4 TRBV7-9 . TGTGCCAGCAACACGGGGGATTACGCTAATGAAAAACTGTTTTTT CASNTGDYANEKLFF
. TRBJ1-1 TRBV11-2 once TGTGCCAGCAGCCTGGACCTCGGGGACACTGAAGCTTTCTTT CASSLDLGDTEAFF
. TRBJ1-2 TRBV2 . TGTGCCAGCAGTGGTGGGGACCCGGTGGGCTACACCTTC CASSGGDPVGYTF
. TRBJ1-6 TRBV10-1 . TGCGCCAGCTCCAGTGGGGGTAATTCACCCCTCCACTTT CASSSGGNSPLHF
. TRBJ1-1 TRBV7-2 . TGTGCCAGCAGCTTAGACCTTATGAACACTGAAGCTTTCTTT CASSLDLMNTEAFF
. TRBJ1-1 TRBV28 . TGTGCCAGCAGTTTTCCTTCGAGGATGACTGAAGCTTTCTTT CASSFPSRMTEAFF
TRBD1 TRBJ2-7 TRBV23-1 . TGCGCCAGCTGGTCCCACAGGGGACATAGCTCCTACGAGCAGTACTTC CASWSHRGHSSYEQYF
. TRBJ1-1 TRBV5-1 . TGCGCCAGCAGCCCCCTACAGGACACTGAAGCTTTCTTT CASSPLQDTEAFF
TRBD1 TRBJ2-3 TRBV30 . TGTGCCTGGAGTAGGAATCGACAGGGGGATACGCAGTATTTT CAWSRNRQGDTQYF
. TRBJ2-1 TRBV7-2 . TGTGCCAGCAGCCCCAGGAGTGGAGGCTACAATGAGCAGTTCTTC CASSPRSGGYNEQFF
. TRBJ1-2 TRBV11-2 . TGTGCCAGCAGCTTAGAGCAGGATTTTTATGGCTACACCTTC CASSLEQDFYGYTF
TRBD1 TRBJ1-4 TRBV6-4 . TGTGCCAGCAGTCCCGGACAGGGGGCAAATGAAAAACTGTTTTTT CASSPGQGANEKLFF
. TRBJ1-5 TRBV27 . TGTGCCAGCAGTTTTCGGGTGGGTCAGCCCCAGCATTTT CASSFRVGQPQHF
. TRBJ2-4 TRBV7-9 . TGTGCCAGCAGCTTACTCCCTAGCCGATACGGGGACATTCAGTACTTC CASSLLPSRYGDIQYF
. TRBJ1-2 TRBV2 few TGTGCCAGCAGTGGCGTATACCAGGAAGGCTACACCTTC CASSGVYQEGYTF
TRBD2 TRBJ2-1 TRBV7-9 . TGTGCCAGCAGCCCCCGGACTAGCGAACGAGAAGAGCAGTTCTTC CASSPRTSEREEQFF
. TRBJ1-6 TRBV15 once TGTGCCACCAGCAGAGATTGGGGGGTTTACGGTTCACCCCTCCACTTT CATSRDWGVYGSPLHF
TRBD1 TRBJ1-5 TRBV4-1 . TGCGCCAGCAGCCAAGCGGTACGGACAGGGGTTTATAGCAATCAGCCCCAGCATTTT CASSQAVRTGVYSNQPQHF
. TRBJ2-3 TRBV28 . TGTGCCACCGGGCCGGGAGATACGCAGTATTTT CATGPGDTQYF
TRBD1 TRBJ2-5 TRBV2 few TGTGCCAGCAGCCGGGACAGGGAGTACCAAGAGACCCAGTACTTC CASSRDREYQETQYF
TRBD2 TRBJ2-7 TRBV7-9 . TGTGCCAGCAGCTCGGGACTAGCGGCAAACTACGAGCAGTACTTC CASSSGLAANYEQYF
. TRBJ2-1 TRBV5-4 . TGTGCCAGCAGCTTCGCTTCGGCGGGGGCCTTGAGTGAGCAGTTCTTC CASSFASAGALSEQFF
TRBD1 TRBJ2-7 TRBV7-2 . TGTGCCAGCAGCGGGGACGGGACAGGGGTCTACGAGCAGTACTTC CASSGDGTGVYEQYF
. TRBJ1-2 TRBV6-1 . TGTGCCAGCAGTGAAGCCCAAAATGGCTACACCTTC CASSEAQNGYTF
TRBD1 TRBJ1-1 TRBV28 few TGTGCCATCCTGAAACAGGGGGGGACTGAAGCTTTCTTT CAILKQGGTEAFF
. TRBJ1-2 TRBV2 . TGTGCCAGCAGTGGGAGGCAGGTATTCTATGGCTACACCTTC CASSGRQVFYGYTF
. TRBJ2-7 TRBV7-9 once TGTGCCAGCAGCCCAGAGGGGGTTTACGAGCAGTACTTC CASSPEGVYEQYF
TRBD1 TRBJ1-1 TRBV19 . TGTGCCAGTACCCCAACAGGGGCCCACACTGAAGCTTTCTTT CASTPTGAHTEAFF
. TRBJ2-1 TRBV19 . TGTGCCAGTAGTCCGGGACTTCCCTACAATGAGCAGTTCTTC CASSPGLPYNEQFF
TRBD1 TRBJ2-3 TRBV10-3 . TGTGCCATCACAACGGACAGGGGGAACGCAGATACGCAGTATTTT CAITTDRGNADTQYF